This T cell receptor (beta chain) was identified in a study of cytomegalovirus exposure and HLA in healthy donors. Study-level information: Around 78 million unique TCR sequences came from HLA-typed donors in an early release. Study results and caveats: A few V segments could not be told apart, such as TRBV6-2 and TRBV6-3, and were left out. HLA allele associations emerged for some 16,000 TCR beta sequences in a later analysis, at 0.05 false discovery rate.

Of note for this clone: Its antigen is as yet unknown.

CDR3 length: 10 amino acids. Germline CDR1 DFQATT, CDR2 SNEGSKA (reference sequence). The V end was cut by 3 bases, the J end by 8 bases, with 5 bases between. PCR amplification relied on 60 Vbeta primers (plus 13 Jbeta primers). Clones were sequenced by immunoSEQ multiplex PCR, and TCRdb holds only the in-frame ones, with some missing. The sample yields 200,000 or so clones, 65% to 90% seen once. This sequence was found in a girl under 18 in good health and CMV-seronegative. Material for sequencing was PBMCs. The chain combines TRBV20-1 with TRBJ2-1, with D hard to call. The CDR3 spells CSASEDEQFF. CDR3 nucleotide sequence: TGCAGTGCTAGTGAGGATGAGCAGTTCTTC.